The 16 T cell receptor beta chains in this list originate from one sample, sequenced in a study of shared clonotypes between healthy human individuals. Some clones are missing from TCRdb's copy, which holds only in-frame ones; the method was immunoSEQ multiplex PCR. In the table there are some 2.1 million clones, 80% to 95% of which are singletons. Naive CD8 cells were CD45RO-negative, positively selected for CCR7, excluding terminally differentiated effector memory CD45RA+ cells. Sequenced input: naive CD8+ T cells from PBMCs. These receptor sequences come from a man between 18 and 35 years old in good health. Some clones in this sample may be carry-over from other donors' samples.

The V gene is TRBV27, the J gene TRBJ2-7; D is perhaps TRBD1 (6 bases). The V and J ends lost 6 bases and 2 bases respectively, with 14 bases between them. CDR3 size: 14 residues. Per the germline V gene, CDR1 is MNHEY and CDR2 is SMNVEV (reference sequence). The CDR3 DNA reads TGTGCCAGCAGGTTTAGGGGGACCGCCTACGAGCAGTACTTC. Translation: CASRFRGTAYEQYF.

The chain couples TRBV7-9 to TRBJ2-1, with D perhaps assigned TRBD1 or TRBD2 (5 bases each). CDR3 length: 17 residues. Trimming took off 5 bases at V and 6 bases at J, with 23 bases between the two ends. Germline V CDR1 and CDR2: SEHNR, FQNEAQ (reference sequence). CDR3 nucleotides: TGTGCCAGCAGCCCCAGGGACCTCCGTCTCGTTCCCAATGAGCAGTTCTTC. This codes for CASSPRDLRLVPNEQFF.

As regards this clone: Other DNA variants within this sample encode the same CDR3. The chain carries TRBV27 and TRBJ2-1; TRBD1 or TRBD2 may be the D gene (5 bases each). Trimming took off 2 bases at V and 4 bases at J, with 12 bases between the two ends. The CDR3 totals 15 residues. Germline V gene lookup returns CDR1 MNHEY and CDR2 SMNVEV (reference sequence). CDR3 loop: CASSLGAGGYNEQFF. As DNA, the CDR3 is TGTGCCAGCAGTTTAGGGGCAGGAGGTTACAATGAGCAGTTCTTC.

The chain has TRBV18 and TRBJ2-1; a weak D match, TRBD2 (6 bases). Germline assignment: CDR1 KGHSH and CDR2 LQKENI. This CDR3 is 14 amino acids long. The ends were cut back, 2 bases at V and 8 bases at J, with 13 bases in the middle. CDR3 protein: CASSPMRLGDEQFF. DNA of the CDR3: TGTGCCAGCTCACCAATGAGACTAGGGGATGAGCAGTTCTTC. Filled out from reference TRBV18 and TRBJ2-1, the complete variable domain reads NAGVMQNPRHLVRRRGQEARLRCSPMKGHSHVYWYRQLPEEGLKFMVYLQKENIIDESGMPKERFSAEFPKEGPSILRIQQVVRGDSAAYFCASSPMRLGDEQFFGPGTRLTVL.

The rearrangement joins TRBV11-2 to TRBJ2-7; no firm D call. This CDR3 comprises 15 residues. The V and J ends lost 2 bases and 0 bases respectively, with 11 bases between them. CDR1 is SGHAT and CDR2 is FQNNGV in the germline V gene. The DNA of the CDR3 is TGTGCCAGCAGCTTACAGGCAGGTATCTCCTACGAGCAGTACTTC. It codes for CASSLQAGISYEQYF. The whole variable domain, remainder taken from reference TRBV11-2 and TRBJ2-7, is EAGVAQSPRYKIIEKRQSVAFWCNPISGHATLYWYQQILGQGPKLLIQFQNNGVVDDSQLPKDRFSAERLKGVDSTLKIQPAKLEDSAVYLCASSLQAGISYEQYFGPGTRLTVT.

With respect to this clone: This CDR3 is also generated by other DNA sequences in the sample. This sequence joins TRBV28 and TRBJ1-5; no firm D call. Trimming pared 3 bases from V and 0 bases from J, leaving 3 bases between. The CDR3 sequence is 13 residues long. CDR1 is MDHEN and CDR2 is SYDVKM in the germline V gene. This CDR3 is CASSFRSNQPQHF. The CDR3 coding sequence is TGTGCCAGCAGTTTTCGTAGCAATCAGCCCCAGCATTTT.

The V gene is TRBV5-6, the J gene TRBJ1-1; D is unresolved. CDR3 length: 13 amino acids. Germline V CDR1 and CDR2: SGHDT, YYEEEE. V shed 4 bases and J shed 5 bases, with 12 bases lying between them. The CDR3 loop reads CASSAGSSTEAFF. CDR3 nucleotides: TGTGCCAGCAGCGCGGGGAGTAGTACTGAAGCTTTCTTT.

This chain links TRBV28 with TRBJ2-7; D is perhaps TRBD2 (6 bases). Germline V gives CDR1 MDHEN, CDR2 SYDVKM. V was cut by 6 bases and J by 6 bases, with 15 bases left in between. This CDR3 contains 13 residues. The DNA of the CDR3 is TGTGCCAGCAGAGATCGGGGGTCTAGCGAGCAGTACTTC. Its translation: CASRDRGSSEQYF. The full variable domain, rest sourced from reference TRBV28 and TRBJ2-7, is DVKVTQSSRYLVKRTGEKVFLECVQDMDHENMFWYRQDPGLGLRLIYFSYDVKMKEKGDIPEGYSVSREKKERFSLILESASTNQTSMYLCASRDRGSSEQYFGPGTRLTVT.

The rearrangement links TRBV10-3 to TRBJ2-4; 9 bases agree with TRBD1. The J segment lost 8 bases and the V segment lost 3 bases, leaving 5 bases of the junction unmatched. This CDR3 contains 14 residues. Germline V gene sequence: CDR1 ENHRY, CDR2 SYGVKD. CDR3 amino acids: CAISDGTGLHIQYF. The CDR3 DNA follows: TGTGCCATCAGTGATGGGACAGGGTTACACATTCAGTACTTC.

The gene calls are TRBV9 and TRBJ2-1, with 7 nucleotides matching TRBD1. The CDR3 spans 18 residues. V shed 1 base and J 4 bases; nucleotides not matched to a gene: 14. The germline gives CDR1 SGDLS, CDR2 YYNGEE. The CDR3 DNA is TGTGCCAGCAGCGTACCGTCACAAGGGGACAGCCAATACAATGAGCAGTTCTTC. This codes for CASSVPSQGDSQYNEQFF.

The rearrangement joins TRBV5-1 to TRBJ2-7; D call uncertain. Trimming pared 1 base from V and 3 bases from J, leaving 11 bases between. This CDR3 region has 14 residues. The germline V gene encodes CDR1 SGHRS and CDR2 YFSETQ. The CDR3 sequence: CASSLTELGYEQYF. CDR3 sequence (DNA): TGCGCCAGCAGCTTGACGGAGCTGGGCTACGAGCAGTACTTC.

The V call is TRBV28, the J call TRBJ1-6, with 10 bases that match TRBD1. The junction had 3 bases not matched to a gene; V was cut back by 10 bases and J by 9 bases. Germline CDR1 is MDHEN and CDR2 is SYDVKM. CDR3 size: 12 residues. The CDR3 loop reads CAIGTGVSPLHF. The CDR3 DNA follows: TGTGCCATTGGGACAGGGGTTTCACCCCTCCACTTT. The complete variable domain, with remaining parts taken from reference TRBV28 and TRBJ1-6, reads DVKVTQSSRYLVKRTGEKVFLECVQDMDHENMFWYRQDPGLGLRLIYFSYDVKMKEKGDIPEGYSVSREKKERFSLILESASTNQTSMYLCAIGTGVSPLHFGNGTRLTVT.

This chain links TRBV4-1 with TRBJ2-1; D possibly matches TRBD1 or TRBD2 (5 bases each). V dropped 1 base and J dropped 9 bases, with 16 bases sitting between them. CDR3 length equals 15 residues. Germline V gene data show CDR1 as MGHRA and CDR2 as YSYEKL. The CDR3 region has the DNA TGCGCCAGCAGCCAAGTTCCCAGCGGAAGGGGTGAGCAGTTCTTC. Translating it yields CASSQVPSGRGEQFF.

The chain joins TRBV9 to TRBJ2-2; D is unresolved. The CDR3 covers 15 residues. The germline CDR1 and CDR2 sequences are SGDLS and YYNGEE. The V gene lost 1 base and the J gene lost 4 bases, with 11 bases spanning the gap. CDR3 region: CASSVKGMGTGELFF. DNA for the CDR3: TGTGCCAGCAGCGTAAAGGGTATGGGCACCGGGGAGCTGTTTTTT. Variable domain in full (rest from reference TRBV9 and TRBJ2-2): DSGVTQTPKHLITATGQRVTLRCSPRSGDLSVYWYQQSLDQGLQFLIQYYNGEERAKGNILERFSAQQFPDLHSELNLSSLELGDSALYFCASSVKGMGTGELFFGEGSRLTVL.

CDR3 nucleotides: TGCGCCAGCAGCTCCACATTCGGCGGCCCCCCCGCAGATACGCAGTATTTT. Protein product: CASSSTFGGPPADTQYF. The chain combines TRBV5-1 with TRBJ2-3; D remains ambiguous. The germline V and J ends were trimmed by 3 bases and 4 bases, with 21 bases remaining between them. The germline CDR1 and CDR2 sequences are SGHRS and YFSETQ. This CDR3 region has 17 residues.

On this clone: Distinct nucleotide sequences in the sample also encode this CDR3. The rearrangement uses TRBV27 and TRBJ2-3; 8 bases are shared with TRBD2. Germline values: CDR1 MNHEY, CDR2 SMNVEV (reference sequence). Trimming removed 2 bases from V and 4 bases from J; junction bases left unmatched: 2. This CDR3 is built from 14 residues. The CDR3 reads CASSLLGGADTQYF. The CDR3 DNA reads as TGTGCCAGCAGTTTACTCGGGGGGGCAGATACGCAGTATTTT.